This T cell receptor beta chain came from a study of T cell clonality in common variable immunodeficiency. Some clones are missing from TCRdb's copy, which holds only in-frame ones; the method was immunoSEQ multiplex PCR. Altogether 40,000 to 45,000 clones were found in the sample, and no singletons occur. This CDR3 has 15 residues. Germline lookup yields CDR1 SEHNR and CDR2 FQNEAQ (reference sequence). J was trimmed by 0 bases and V by 5 bases; bases with no gene match: 5. This clone was counted at least ten times. The CDR3 end falls 3 residues outside the read, so it is completed with the germline J gene. The same CDR3 arises from other DNA sequences in this sample as well.

The sequenced sample was peripheral blood mononuclear cells. The clonotype originates from a person aged 18 to 70 in good health. This sequence joins TRBV7-9 and TRBJ2-7, with 9 bases lining up with TRBD2. CDR3 DNA, as far as it was read: TGTGCCAGCAGCCTAGGGACTAGCTACTCCTACGAG. This gives the protein CASSLGTSYSYE. The whole CDR3 reads CASSLGTSYSYEQYF.